These T cell receptor beta chains were read from a single sample in a study of blood T cells in healthy people across ages. Using its own MiXCR run on the 5' RACE reads, TCRdb lists one record per CDR3 protein. The sample comprises about 1.8 million distinct CDR3 sequences, less than 50% of which are singletons, and less than 2.5% rests with the top ten. Sequencing was carried out using blood. These receptors originate from a woman aged 40 to 55 in good health. Both conserved end residues are part of each CDR3. The D gene is left open where the match is weak. Clone size appears in some rows only: once, few, many, or a class for an expanded clone.

V: TRBV12-3/TRBV12-4; D: TRBD2; J: TRBJ2-1; size: .; CDR3: CASSPRLAGTSGRYYNEQFF; DNA: TGTGCCAGCAGCCCCCGTCTAGCCGGGACTAGCGGTCGCTACTACAATGAGCAGTTCTTC
V: TRBV28; D: TRBD1; J: TRBJ2-3; size: .; CDR3: CASRGQGFGDTRYF; DNA: TGTGCCAGCAGGGGACAGGGATTTGGGGATACGCGGTATTTT
V: TRBV12-3/TRBV12-4; D: TRBD2; J: TRBJ2-5; size: once; CDR3: CASSLSLAGGGETQYF; DNA: TGTGCCAGCAGCCTTTCACTAGCGGGGGGTGGGGAGACCCAGTACTTC
V: TRBV4-3; D: TRBD2; J: TRBJ2-4; size: .; CDR3: CASSQNLAGSAKNIQYF; DNA: TGCGCCAGCAGCCAGAACCTAGCGGGGTCAGCCAAAAACATTCAGTACTTC
V: TRBV20-1; D: TRBD1; J: TRBJ2-7; size: once; CDR3: CSARTPGQIHEQYF; DNA: TGCAGTGCTAGAACCCCGGGACAGATTCACGAGCAGTACTTC
V: TRBV27; D: .; J: TRBJ2-3; size: .; CDR3: CASRTLAGTQYF; DNA: TGTGCCAGCAGGACCCTAGCAGGCACGCAGTATTTT
V: TRBV5-1; D: TRBD2; J: TRBJ2-7; size: .; CDR3: CASSLAGGRQESQYF; DNA: TGCGCCAGCAGCTTGGCGGGGGGTCGGCAAGAGAGCCAGTACTTC
V: TRBV29-1; D: TRBD2; J: TRBJ2-7; size: .; CDR3: CSAAGEGAILYNEQYF; DNA: TGCAGCGCCGCGGGGGAAGGGGCGATCCTCTACAATGAGCAGTACTTC
V: TRBV6-2/TRBV6-3; D: TRBD1; J: TRBJ2-7; size: few; CDR3: CASSPNRQGGEQYF; DNA: TGTGCCAGCAGTCCAAACCGACAGGGGGGCGAGCAGTACTTC
V: TRBV6-1; D: TRBD2; J: TRBJ2-3; size: once; CDR3: CASSELAGSADTQYF; DNA: TGTGCCAGCAGTGAACTAGCGGGGAGCGCAGATACGCAGTATTTT
V: TRBV12-3/TRBV12-4; D: TRBD2; J: TRBJ2-3; size: .; CDR3: CASSPRTSGGTRTDTQYF; DNA: TGTGCCAGCAGTCCTCGCACTAGCGGGGGGACCCGCACAGATACGCAGTATTTT
V: TRBV12-3/TRBV12-4; D: .; J: TRBJ2-5; size: few; CDR3: CASSLARDIQETQYF; DNA: TGTGCCAGCAGTTTAGCGCGGGACATACAAGAGACCCAGTACTTC
V: TRBV20-1; D: TRBD2; J: TRBJ2-7; size: .; CDR3: CSADPSGATYEQYF; DNA: TGCAGTGCGGATCCTAGCGGGGCAACCTACGAGCAGTACTTC
V: TRBV19; D: TRBD1; J: TRBJ1-2; size: .; CDR3: CASSAQGWNYGYTF; DNA: TGTGCCAGTAGTGCACAGGGGTGGAACTATGGCTACACCTTC
V: TRBV7-2; D: .; J: TRBJ2-1; size: few; CDR3: CASSSRQGGMNEQFF; DNA: TGTGCCAGCAGCTCTCGACAGGGAGGGATGAATGAGCAGTTCTTC
V: TRBV7-3; D: TRBD1; J: TRBJ1-6; size: .; CDR3: CASSLNGQGSSPLHF; DNA: TGTGCCAGCAGCTTAAATGGACAGGGGAGTTCACCCCTCCACTTT
V: TRBV20-1; D: .; J: TRBJ2-1; size: .; CDR3: CSARFPYTPDEQFF; DNA: TGCAGTGCTAGATTCCCGTATACGCCGGATGAGCAGTTCTTC
V: TRBV7-2; D: .; J: TRBJ2-5; size: few; CDR3: CASARYQETQYF; DNA: TGTGCCAGCGCCCGGTACCAAGAGACCCAGTACTTC